Sequencing of this TCR beta chain was carried out in a study of blood T cell repertoires in COVID-19. As for the study in general: The origin of the acute and convalescent COVID-19 samples was the United States, Italy and Spain. T cells, B-cell-depleted T cells, or PBMCs supplied cDNA or gDNA.

This clone was observed a handful of times. Data came from immunoSEQ multiplex PCR; TCRdb stores just in-frame clones and leaves some out. The data show hundreds of thousands of clones, about 84% seen once. J lost 5 bases, V lost 7 bases, and 6 bases had no gene match. The germline gives CDR1 MDHEN, CDR2 SYDVKM. This CDR3 comprises 14 residues. The sequence was obtained from an elderly woman with COVID-19, enrolled during active disease. The sample consisted of peripheral blood. The V call is TRBV28, the J call TRBJ2-1, with 9 bases fitting TRBD2. The CDR3 DNA reads as TGTGCCAGCACGAGCGGGGGGCTAGACAATGAGCAGTTCTTC. As protein: CASTSGGLDNEQFF.